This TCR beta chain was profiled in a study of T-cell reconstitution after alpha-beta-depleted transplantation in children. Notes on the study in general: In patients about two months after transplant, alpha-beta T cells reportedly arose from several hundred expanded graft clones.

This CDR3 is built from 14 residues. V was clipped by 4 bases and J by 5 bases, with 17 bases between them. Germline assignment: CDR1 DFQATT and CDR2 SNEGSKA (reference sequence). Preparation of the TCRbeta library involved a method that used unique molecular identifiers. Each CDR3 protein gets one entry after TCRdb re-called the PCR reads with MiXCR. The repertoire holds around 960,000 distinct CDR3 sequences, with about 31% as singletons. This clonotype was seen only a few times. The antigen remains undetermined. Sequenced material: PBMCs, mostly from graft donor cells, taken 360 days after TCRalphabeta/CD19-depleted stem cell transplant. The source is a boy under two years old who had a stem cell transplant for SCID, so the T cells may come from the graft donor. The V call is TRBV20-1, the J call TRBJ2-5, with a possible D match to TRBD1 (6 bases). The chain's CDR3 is CSAKADQGRETQYF. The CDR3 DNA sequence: TGCAGTGCTAAGGCCGACCAGGGGCGCGAGACCCAGTACTTC.